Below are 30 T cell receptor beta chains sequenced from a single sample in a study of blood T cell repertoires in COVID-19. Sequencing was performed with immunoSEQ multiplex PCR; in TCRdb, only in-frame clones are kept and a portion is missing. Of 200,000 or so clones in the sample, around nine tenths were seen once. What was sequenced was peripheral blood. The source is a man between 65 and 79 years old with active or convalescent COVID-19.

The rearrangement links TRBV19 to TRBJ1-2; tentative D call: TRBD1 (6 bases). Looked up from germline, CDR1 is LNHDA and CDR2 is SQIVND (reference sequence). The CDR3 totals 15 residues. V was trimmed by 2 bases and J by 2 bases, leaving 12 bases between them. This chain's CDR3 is CASSISGGHNYGYTF. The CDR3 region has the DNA TGTGCCAGTAGTATAAGTGGGGGCCACAACTATGGCTACACCTTC.

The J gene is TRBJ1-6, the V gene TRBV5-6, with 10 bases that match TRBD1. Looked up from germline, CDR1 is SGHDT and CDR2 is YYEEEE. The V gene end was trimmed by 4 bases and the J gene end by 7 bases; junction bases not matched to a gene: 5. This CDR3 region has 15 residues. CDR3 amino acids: CASSPGTGVNSPLHF. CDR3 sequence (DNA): TGTGCCAGCAGCCCCGGGACAGGGGTAAATTCACCCCTCCACTTT.

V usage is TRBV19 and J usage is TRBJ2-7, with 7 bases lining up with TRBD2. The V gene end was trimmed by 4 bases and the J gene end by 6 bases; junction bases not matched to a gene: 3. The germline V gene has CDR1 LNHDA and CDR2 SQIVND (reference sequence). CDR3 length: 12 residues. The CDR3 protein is CASSRAGTEQYF. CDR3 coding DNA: TGTGCCAGTAGTAGAGCGGGGACCGAGCAGTACTTC.

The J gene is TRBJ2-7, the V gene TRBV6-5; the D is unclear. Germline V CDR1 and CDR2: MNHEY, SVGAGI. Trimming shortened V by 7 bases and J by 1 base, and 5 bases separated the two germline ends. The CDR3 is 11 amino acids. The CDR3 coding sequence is TGTGCCAGCACGCGATCCTACGAGCAGTACTTC. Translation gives CASTRSYEQYF.

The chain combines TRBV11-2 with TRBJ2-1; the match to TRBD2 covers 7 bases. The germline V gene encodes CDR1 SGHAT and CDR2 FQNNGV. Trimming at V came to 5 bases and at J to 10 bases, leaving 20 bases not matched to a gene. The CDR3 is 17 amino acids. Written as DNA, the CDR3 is TGTGCCAGCAGCCTCGCCATCGGGACGGGAGGTGGTAAGGAGCAGTTCTTC. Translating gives CASSLAIGTGGGKEQFF.

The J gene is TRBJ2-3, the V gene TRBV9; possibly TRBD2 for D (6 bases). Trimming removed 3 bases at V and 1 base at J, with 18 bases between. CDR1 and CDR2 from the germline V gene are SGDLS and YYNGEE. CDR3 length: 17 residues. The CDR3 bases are TGTGCCAGCAGCGCCCGCCAGAGCGGGTGGGGCACAGATACGCAGTATTTT. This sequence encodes CASSARQSGWGTDTQYF.

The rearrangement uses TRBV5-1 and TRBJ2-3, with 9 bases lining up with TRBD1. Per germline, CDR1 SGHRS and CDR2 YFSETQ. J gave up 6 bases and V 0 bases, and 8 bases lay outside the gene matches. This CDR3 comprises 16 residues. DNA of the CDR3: TGCGCCAGCAGCTTGGCCGGGGGGACAGGGTATGATACGCAGTATTTT. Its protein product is CASSLAGGTGYDTQYF.

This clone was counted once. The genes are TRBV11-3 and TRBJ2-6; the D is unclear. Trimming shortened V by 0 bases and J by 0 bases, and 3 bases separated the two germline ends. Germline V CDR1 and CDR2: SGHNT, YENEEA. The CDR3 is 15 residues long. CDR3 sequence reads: CASSLDSSGANVLTF. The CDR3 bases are TGTGCCAGCAGCTTAGACAGCTCTGGGGCCAACGTCCTGACTTTC.

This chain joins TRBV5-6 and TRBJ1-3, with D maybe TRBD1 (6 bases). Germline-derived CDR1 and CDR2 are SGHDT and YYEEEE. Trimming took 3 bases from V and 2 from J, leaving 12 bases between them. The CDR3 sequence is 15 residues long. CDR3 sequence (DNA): TGTGCCAGCAGCTCACAGGGTATCCCTGGAAACACCATATATTTT. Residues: CASSSQGIPGNTIYF.

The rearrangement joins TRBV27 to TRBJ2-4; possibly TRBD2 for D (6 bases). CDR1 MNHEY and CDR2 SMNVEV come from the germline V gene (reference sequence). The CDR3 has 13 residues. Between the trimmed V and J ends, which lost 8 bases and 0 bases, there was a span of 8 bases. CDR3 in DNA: TGTGCCAGCGGGGGGACAGCCAAAAACATTCAGTACTTC. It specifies CASGGTAKNIQYF.

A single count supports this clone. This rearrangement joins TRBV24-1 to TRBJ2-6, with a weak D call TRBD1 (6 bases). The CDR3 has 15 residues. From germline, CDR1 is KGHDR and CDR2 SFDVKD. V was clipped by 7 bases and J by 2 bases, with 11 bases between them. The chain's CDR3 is CATRAQGAGANVLTF. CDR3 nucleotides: TGTGCCACCAGAGCACAGGGTGCTGGGGCCAACGTCCTGACTTTC.

The CDR3 coding sequence is TGCGCCAGCAGAGTTCGCTGGGACAGGAGCTACGAGCAGTACTTC. Protein: CASRVRWDRSYEQYF. This rearrangement joins TRBV5-1 to TRBJ2-7; 8 positions match TRBD1. J was trimmed by 3 bases and V by 5 bases; bases with no gene match: 10. Germline CDR1 SGHRS, CDR2 YFSETQ. CDR3 length: 15 amino acids.

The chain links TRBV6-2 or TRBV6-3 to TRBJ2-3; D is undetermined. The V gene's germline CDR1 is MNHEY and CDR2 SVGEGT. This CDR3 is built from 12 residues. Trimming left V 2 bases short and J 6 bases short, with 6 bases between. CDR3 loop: CASSYPVDTQYF. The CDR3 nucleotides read TGTGCCAGCAGTTACCCAGTGGATACGCAGTATTTT.

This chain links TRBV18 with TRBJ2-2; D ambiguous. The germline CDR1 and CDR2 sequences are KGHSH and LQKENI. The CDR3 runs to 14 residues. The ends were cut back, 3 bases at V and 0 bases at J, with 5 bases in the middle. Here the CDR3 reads CASSPGPNTGELFF. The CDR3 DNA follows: TGTGCCAGCTCACCTGGGCCGAACACCGGGGAGCTGTTTTTT.

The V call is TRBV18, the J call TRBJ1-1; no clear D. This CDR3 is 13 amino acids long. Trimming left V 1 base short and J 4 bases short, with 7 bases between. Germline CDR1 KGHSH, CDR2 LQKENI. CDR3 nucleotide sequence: TGTGCCAGCTCACCACTGCGGGGCACTGAAGCTTTCTTT. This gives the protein CASSPLRGTEAFF. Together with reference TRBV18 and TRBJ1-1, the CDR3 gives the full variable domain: NAGVMQNPRHLVRRRGQEARLRCSPMKGHSHVYWYRQLPEEGLKFMVYLQKENIIDESGMPKERFSAEFPKEGPSILRIQQVVRGDSAAYFCASSPLRGTEAFFGQGTRLTVV.

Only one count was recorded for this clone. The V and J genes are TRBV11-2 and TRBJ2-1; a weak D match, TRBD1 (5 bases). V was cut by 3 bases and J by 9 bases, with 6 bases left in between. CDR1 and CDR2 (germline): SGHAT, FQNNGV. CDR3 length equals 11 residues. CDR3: CASSFDSEQFF. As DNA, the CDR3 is TGTGCCAGCAGCTTCGACAGTGAGCAGTTCTTC.

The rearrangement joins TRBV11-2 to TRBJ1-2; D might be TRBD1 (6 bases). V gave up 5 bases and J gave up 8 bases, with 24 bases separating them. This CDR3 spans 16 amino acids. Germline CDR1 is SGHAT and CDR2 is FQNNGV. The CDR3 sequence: CASSRPGTRQVRGYTF. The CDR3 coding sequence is TGTGCCAGCAGCCGCCCCGGGACACGGCAGGTTCGAGGCTACACCTTC.

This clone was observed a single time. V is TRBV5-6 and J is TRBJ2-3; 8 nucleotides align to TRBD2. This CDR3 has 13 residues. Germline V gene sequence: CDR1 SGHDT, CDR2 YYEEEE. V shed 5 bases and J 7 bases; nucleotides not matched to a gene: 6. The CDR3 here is CASRDGGGYTQYF. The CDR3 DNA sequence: TGTGCCAGCAGAGATGGCGGGGGGTATACGCAGTATTTT.

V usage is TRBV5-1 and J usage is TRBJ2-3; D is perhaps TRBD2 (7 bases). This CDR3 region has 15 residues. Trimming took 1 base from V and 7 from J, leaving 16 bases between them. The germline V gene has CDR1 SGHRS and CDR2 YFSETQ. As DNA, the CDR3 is TGCGCCAGCAGCTTGCGGGGGGCCGCTCCGCATACGCAGTATTTT. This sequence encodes CASSLRGAAPHTQYF.

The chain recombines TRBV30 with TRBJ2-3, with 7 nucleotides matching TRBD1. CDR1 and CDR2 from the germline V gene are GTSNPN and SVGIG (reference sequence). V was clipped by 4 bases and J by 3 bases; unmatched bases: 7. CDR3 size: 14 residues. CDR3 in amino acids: CAWTRQGGTDTQYF. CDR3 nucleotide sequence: TGTGCCTGGACCCGACAGGGTGGGACAGATACGCAGTATTTT.

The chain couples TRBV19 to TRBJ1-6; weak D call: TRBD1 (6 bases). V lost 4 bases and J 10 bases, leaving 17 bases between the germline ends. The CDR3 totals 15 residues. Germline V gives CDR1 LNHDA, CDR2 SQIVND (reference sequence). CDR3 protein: CASSTSDRVGSPLHF. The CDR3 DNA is TGTGCCAGTAGTACCTCGGACAGAGTAGGCTCACCCCTCCACTTT.

For the CDR3, the DNA is TGTGCCAGCAGCTTAAAAGGGGCCATTTATGAAGCTTTCTTT. Protein: CASSLKGAIYEAFF. The chain combines TRBV11-3 with TRBJ1-1; D possibly corresponds to TRBD1 (5 bases). The CDR3 runs 14 residues. Per the germline V gene, CDR1 is SGHNT and CDR2 is YENEEA. Trimming stripped 2 bases from V and 7 bases from J, with 14 bases between.

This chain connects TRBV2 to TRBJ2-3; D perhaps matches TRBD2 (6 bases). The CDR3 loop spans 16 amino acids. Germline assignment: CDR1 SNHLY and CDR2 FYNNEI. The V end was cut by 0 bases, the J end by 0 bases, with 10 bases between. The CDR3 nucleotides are TGTGCCAGCAGTGAAGCTAGCGGAATAAGCACAGATACGCAGTATTTT. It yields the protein CASSEASGISTDTQYF.

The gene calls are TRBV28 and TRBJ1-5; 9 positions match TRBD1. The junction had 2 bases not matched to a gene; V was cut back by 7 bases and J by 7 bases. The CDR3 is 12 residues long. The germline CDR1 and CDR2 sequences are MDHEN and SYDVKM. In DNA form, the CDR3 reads TGTGCCAGCAACGACAGGGGGCAGCCCCAGCATTTT. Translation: CASNDRGQPQHF.

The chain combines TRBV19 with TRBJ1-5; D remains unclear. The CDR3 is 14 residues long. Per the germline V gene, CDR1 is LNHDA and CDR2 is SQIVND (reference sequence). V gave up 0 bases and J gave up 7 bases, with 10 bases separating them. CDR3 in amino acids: CASSIEGRRQPQHF. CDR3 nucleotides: TGTGCCAGTAGTATAGAGGGCAGGAGGCAGCCCCAGCATTTT.

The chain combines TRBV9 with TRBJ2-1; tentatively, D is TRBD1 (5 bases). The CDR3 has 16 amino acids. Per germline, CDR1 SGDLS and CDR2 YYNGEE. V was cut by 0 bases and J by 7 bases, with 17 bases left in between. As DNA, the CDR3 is TGTGCCAGCAGCGTAGGGGGCAGACAATGGTCTAATGAGCAGTTCTTC. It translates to CASSVGGRQWSNEQFF.

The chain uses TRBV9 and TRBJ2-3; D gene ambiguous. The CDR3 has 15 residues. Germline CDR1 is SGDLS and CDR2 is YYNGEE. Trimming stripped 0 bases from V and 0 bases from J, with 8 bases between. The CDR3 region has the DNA TGTGCCAGCAGCGTAGCCTTGACTAGCACAGATACGCAGTATTTT. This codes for CASSVALTSTDTQYF.

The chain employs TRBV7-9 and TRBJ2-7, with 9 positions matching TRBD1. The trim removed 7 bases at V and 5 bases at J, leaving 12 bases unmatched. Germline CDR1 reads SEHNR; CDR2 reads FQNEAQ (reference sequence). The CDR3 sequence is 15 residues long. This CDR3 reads CASNPSGTGKNEQYF. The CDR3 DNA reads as TGTGCCAGCAACCCTTCCGGGACAGGGAAGAACGAGCAGTACTTC. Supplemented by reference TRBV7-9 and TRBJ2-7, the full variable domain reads DTGVSQNPRHKITKRGQNVTFRCDPISEHNRLYWYRQTLGQGPEFLTYFQNEAQLEKSRLLSDRFSAERPKGSFSTLEIQRTEQGDSAMYLCASNPSGTGKNEQYFGPGTRLTVT.

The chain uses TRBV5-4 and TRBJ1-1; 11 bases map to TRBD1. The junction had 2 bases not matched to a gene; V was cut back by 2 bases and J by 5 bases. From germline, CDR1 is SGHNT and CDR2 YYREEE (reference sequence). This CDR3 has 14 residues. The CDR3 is CASSFRDRGTEAFF. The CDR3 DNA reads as TGTGCCAGCAGCTTCCGGGACAGGGGGACTGAAGCTTTCTTT.

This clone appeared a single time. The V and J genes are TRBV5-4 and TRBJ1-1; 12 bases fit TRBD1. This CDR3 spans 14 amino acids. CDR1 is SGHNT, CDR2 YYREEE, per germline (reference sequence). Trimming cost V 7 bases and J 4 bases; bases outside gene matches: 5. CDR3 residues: CASRGTGGSTEAFF. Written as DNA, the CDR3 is TGTGCCAGCCGAGGGACAGGGGGCAGCACTGAAGCTTTCTTT.